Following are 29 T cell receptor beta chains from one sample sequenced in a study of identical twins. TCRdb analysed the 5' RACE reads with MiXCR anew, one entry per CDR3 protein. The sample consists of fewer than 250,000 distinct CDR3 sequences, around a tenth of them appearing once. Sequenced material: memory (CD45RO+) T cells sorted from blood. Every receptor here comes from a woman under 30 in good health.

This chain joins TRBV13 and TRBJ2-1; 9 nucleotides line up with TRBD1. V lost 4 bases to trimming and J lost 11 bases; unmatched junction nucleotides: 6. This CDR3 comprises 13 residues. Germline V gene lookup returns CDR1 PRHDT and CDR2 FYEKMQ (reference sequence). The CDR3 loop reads CASSSWTGDKQFF. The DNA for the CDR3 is TGTGCCAGCAGCTCCTGGACAGGGGACAAGCAGTTCTTC.

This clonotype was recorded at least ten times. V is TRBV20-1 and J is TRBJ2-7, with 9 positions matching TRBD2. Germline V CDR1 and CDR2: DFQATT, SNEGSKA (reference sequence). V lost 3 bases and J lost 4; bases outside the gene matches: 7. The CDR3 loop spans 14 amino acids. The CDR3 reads CSASASGTAYEQYF. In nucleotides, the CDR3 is TGCAGTGCTAGTGCTAGCGGGACTGCATACGAGCAGTACTTC.

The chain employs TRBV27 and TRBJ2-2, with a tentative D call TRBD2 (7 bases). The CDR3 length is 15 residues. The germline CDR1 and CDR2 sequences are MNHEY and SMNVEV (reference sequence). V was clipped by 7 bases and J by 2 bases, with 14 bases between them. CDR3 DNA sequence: TGTGCCAGCACCTGGGGGGGGGCCAACACCGGGGAGCTGTTTTTT. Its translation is CASTWGGANTGELFF.

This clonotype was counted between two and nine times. The CDR3 DNA reads as TGTGCCAGCAGCGGGCGGGACCAGGATGAAAAACTGTTTTTT. Its protein is CASSGRDQDEKLFF. The rearrangement links TRBV5-6 to TRBJ1-4, with TRBD1 as a possible D gene (5 bases). Deletions cut 4 bases from V and 6 bases from J, with 13 bases between. Germline CDR1 SGHDT, CDR2 YYEEEE. The CDR3 loop spans 14 amino acids.

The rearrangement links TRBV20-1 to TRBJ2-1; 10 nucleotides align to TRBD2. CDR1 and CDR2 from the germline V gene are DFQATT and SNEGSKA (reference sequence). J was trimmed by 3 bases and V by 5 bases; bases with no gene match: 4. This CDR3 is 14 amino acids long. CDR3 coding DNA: TGCAGTGCTGCCGGGACTAGCGTCTACAATGAGCAGTTCTTC. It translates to CSAAGTSVYNEQFF.

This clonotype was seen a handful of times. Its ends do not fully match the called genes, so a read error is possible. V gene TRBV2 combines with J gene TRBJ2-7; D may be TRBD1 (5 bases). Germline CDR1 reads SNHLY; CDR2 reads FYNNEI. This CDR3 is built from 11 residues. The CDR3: CASSFDREGDF. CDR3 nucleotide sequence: TGTGCCAGCAGTTTCGACAGAGAAGGGGACTTC. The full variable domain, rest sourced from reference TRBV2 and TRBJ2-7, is EPEVTQTPSHQVTQMGQEVILRCVPISNHLYFYWYRQILGQKVEFLVSFYNNEISEKSEIFDDQFSVERPDGSNFTLKIRSTKLEDSAMYFCASSFDREGDFGPGTRLTVT.

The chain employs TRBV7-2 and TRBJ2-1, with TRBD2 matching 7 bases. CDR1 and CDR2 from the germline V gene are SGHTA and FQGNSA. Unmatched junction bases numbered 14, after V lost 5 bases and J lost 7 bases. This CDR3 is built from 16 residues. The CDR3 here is CASSLSGGGSLNEQFF. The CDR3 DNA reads TGTGCCAGCAGCCTCTCCGGTGGCGGGAGTCTGAATGAGCAGTTCTTC.

The CDR3 sequence: CAISAGAYGYTF. The CDR3 coding sequence is TGTGCCATCAGTGCAGGAGCTTATGGCTACACCTTC. J is TRBJ1-2 and V is TRBV10-3, with D hard to call. Between the trimmed V and J ends, which lost 4 bases and 5 bases, there was a span of 8 bases. This CDR3 contains 12 residues. Germline values: CDR1 ENHRY, CDR2 SYGVKD.

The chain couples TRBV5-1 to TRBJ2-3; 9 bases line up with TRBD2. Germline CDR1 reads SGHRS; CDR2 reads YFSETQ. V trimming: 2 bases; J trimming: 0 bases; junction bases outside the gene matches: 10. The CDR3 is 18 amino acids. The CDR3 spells CASSFIGGGDSSTDTQYF. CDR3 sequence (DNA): TGCGCCAGCAGCTTTATTGGCGGGGGGGATTCTAGCACAGATACGCAGTATTTT.

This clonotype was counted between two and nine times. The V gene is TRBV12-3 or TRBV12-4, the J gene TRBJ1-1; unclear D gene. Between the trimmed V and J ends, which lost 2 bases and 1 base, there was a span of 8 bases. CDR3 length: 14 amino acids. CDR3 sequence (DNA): TGTGCCAGCAGTTTAATGGGTGGGAACACTGAAGCTTTCTTT. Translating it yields CASSLMGGNTEAFF.

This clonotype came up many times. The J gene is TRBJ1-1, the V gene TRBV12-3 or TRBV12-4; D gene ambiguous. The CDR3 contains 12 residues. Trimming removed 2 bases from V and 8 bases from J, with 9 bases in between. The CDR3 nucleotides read TGTGCCAGCAGTTTATTTGCGAGAGAAGCTTTCTTT. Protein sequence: CASSLFAREAFF.

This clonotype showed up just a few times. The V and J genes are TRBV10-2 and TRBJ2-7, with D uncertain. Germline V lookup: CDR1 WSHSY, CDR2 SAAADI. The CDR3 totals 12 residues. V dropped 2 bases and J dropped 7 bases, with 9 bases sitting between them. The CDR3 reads CASSEGVPEQYF. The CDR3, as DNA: TGCGCCAGCAGTGAGGGGGTTCCTGAGCAGTACTTC.

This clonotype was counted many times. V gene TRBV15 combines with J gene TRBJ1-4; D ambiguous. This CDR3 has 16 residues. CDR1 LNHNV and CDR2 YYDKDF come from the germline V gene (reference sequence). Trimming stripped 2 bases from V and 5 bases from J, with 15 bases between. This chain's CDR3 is CATSRTQHQGNEKLFF. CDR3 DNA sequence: TGTGCCACCAGCAGAACACAACACCAAGGCAATGAAAAACTGTTTTTT.

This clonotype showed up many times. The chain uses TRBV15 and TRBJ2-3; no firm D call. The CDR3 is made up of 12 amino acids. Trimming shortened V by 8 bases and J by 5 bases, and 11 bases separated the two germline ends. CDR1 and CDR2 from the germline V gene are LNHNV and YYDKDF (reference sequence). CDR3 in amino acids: CATGNLGDTQYF. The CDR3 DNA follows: TGTGCCACCGGGAATTTAGGAGATACGCAGTATTTT.

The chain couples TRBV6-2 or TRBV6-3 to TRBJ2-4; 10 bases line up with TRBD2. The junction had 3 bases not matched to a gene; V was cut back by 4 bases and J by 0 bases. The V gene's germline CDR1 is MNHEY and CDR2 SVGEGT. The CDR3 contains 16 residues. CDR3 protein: CASSWTSGLAKNIQYF. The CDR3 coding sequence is TGTGCCAGCAGTTGGACTAGCGGTCTAGCCAAAAACATTCAGTACTTC.

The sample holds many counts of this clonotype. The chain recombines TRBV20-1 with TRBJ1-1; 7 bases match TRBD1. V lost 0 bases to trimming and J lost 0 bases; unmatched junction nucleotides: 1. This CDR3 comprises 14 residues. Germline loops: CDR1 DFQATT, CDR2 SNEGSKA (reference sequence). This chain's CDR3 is CSARETGMNTEAFF. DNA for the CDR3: TGCAGTGCTAGAGAGACAGGGATGAACACTGAAGCTTTCTTT.

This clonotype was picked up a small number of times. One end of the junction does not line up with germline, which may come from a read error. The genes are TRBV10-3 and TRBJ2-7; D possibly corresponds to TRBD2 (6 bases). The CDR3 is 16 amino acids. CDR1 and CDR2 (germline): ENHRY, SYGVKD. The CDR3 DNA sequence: TGTGCCATCAGGAAAAACCGGGACCGGGGGTCCTCCGAGCAGTACTTC. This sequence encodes CAIRKNRDRGSSEQYF.

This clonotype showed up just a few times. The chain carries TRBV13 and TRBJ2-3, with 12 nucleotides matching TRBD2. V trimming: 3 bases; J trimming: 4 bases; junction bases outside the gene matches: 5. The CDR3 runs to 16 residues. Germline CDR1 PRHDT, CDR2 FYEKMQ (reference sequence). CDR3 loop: CASSFRLAGAADTQYF. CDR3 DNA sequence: TGTGCCAGCAGCTTCCGACTAGCGGGGGCCGCAGATACGCAGTATTTT.

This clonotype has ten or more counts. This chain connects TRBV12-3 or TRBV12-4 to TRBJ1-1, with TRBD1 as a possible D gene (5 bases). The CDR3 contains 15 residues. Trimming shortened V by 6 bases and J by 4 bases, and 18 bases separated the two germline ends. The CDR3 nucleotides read TGTGCCAGCAGCTCCTGGGGGTCCGGGCGCACTGAAGCTTTCTTT. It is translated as CASSSWGSGRTEAFF.

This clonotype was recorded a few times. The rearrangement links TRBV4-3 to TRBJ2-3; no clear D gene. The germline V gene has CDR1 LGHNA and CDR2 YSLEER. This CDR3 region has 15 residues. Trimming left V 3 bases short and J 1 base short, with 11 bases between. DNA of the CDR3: TGCGCCAGCAGCCACGCTCGGCCAGGCACAGATACGCAGTATTTT. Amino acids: CASSHARPGTDTQYF.

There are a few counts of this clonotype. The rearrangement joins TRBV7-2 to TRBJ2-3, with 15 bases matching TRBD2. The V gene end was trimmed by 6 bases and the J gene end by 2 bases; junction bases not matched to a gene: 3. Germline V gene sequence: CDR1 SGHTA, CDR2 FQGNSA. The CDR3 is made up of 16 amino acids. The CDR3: CASRGTSGRTTDTQYF. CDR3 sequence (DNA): TGTGCCAGCAGAGGGACTAGCGGGAGGACCACAGATACGCAGTATTTT.

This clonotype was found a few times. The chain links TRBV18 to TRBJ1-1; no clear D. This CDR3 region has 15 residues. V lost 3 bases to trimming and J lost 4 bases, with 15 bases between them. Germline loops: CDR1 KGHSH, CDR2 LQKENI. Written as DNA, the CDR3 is TGTGCCAGCTCACCGCCCGGAGGTTATGGCACTGAAGCTTTCTTT. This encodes CASSPPGGYGTEAFF.

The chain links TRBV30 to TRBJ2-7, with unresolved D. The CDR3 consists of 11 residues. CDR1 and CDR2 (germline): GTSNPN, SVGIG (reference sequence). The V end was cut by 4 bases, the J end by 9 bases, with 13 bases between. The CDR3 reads CAWTWENGQYF. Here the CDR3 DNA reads TGTGCCTGGACTTGGGAAAACGGGCAGTACTTC.

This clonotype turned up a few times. The DNA for the CDR3 is TGTGCCAGCTCACCGATAAACACATTACAAGAGACCCAGTACTTC. Translation: CASSPINTLQETQYF. The gene calls are TRBV18 and TRBJ2-5; no clear D. The CDR3 consists of 15 residues. V was shortened by 3 bases and J by 2 bases, with 13 bases between the two germline ends. Per germline, CDR1 KGHSH and CDR2 LQKENI.

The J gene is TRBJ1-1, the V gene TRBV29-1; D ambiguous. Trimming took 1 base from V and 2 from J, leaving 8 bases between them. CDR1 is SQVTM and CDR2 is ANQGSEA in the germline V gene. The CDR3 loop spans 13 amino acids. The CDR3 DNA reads TGCAGCGTTGAAGTCGAGCCCAACACTGAAGCTTTCTTT. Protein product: CSVEVEPNTEAFF.

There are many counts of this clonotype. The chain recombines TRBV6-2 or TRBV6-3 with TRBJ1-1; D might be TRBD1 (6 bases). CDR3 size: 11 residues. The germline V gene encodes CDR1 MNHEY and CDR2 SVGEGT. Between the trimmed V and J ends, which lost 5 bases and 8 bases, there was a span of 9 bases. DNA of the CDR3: TGTGCCAGCAGTAGAGGACAGGAAGCTTTCTTT. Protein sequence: CASSRGQEAFF.

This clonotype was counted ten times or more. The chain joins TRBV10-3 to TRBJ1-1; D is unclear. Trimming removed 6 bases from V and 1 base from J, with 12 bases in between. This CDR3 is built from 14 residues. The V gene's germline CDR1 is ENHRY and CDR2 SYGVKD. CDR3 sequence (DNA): TGTGCCATCAGGGAGGGAGGCACGAACACTGAAGCTTTCTTT. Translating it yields CAIREGGTNTEAFF.

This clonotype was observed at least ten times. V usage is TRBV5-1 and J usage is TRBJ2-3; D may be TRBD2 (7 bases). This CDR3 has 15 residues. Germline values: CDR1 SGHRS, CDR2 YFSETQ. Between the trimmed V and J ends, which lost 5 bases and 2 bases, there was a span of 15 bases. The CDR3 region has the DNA TGCGCCAGCAGAACCCGGGGGGCCCCCACAGATACGCAGTATTTT. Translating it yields CASRTRGAPTDTQYF. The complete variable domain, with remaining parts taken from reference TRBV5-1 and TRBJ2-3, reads KAGVTQTPRYLIKTRGQQVTLSCSPISGHRSVSWYQQTPGQGLQFLFEYFSETQRNKGNFPGRFSGRQFSNSRSEMNVSTLELGDSALYLCASRTRGAPTDTQYFGPGTRLTVL.

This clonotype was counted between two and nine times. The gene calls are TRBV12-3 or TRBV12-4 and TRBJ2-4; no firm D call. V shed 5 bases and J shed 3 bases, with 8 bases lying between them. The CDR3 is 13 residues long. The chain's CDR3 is CASSIGHKNIQYF. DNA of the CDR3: TGTGCCAGCAGTATAGGTCACAAAAACATTCAGTACTTC.